This note documents a single T cell receptor (beta chain) sequence. The antigen is unknown. V shed 3 bases and J shed 0 bases, with 24 bases lying between them. CDR1 KGHDR and CDR2 SFDVKD come from the germline V gene. This CDR3 spans 20 amino acids. Using constant-segment primers, 5'RACE produced TCR alpha and TCR beta cDNA libraries carrying sample barcodes and UMIs. MiXCR, run by TCRdb on the 5' RACE reads, gives a single entry per CDR3 protein. In the table there are over 70,000 distinct CDR3 sequences, about 13% of which are singletons. The data originate from a study of T-cell memory formation after mild COVID-19. Broader study findings: The appearance of some responding clones in pre-infection memory suggested that cross-reactive memory joined. For contracting clones, CD4+ ones sat mainly in CM and EM, CD8+ in EMRA.

The rearrangement links TRBV24-1 to TRBJ2-3; a possible D gene is TRBD2 (6 bases). The specimen was PBMCs or a T cell subset sorted from them (not recorded which). The receptor comes from an adult woman who had mild COVID-19 (a few samples of this study predate the infection). Cell type and time point are not known. In nucleotides, the CDR3 is TGTGCCACCAGTGATCTTGGGGCGTCGACTAGAACGGCGAGCACAGATACGCAGTATTTT. Its protein is CATSDLGASTRTASTDTQYF.